What follows are 20 T cell receptor beta chains derived from one specimen sequenced in a study of T cells in localized non-small cell lung cancer (dated by TCRdb to 2019 to 2021). Library method: the immunoSEQ multiplex PCR assay. TCRdb took over this immuneACCESS table, retaining in-frame rearrangements with V and J assigned. Such tables are incomplete; in checked studies, under half of the missing clones stem from an unresolved V gene, and the remainder is unexplained. The sample table holds over 40,000 clones, of which approximately 80% were seen once. The ten largest clones add up to about 17% of the sample. This specimen consisted of peripheral blood mononuclear cells, obtained before any cancer treatment. These receptors were taken from a man between 40 and 70 years old with stage III lung adenocarcinoma.

The rearrangement joins TRBV7-3 to TRBJ2-1; 11 bases align to TRBD2. This CDR3 has 15 amino acids. Per the germline V gene, CDR1 is SGHTA and CDR2 is FQGTGA. V shed 2 bases and J 9 bases; nucleotides not matched to a gene: 6. This CDR3 reads CASSLLSGRASEQFF. CDR3 in DNA: TGTGCCAGCAGCTTACTTAGCGGGAGGGCCTCTGAGCAGTTCTTC.

The rearrangement links TRBV11-3 to TRBJ2-7, with D possibly TRBD1 on 6 matching bases. Trimming left V 1 base short and J 7 bases short, with 8 bases between. The length of the CDR3 is 12 residues. The V gene's germline CDR1 is SGHNT and CDR2 YENEEA. The CDR3 protein is CASSLGQGEQYF. The DNA of the CDR3 is TGTGCCAGCAGCTTAGGGCAGGGGGAGCAGTACTTC.

The J gene is TRBJ1-5, the V gene TRBV7-6; tentatively, D is TRBD1 (5 bases). The germline V gene encodes CDR1 SGHVS and CDR2 FNYEAQ. Trimming took 5 bases from V and 3 from J, leaving 17 bases between them. This CDR3 spans 16 amino acids. The CDR3 spells CASSHGGFDDNQPQHF. In nucleotides, the CDR3 is TGTGCCAGCAGCCATGGGGGTTTCGACGACAATCAGCCCCAGCATTTT.

This chain links TRBV19 with TRBJ2-1; no firm D call. The CDR3 is 16 residues long. Germline CDR1 LNHDA, CDR2 SQIVND (reference sequence). V was clipped by 0 bases and J by 0 bases, with 9 bases between them. The CDR3 DNA sequence: TGTGCCAGTAGTATAGATGGGGTGAGCTCCTACAATGAGCAGTTCTTC. It encodes CASSIDGVSSYNEQFF.

V is TRBV4-2 and J is TRBJ2-2; no clear D. The ends were cut back, 0 bases at V and 2 bases at J, with 4 bases in the middle. Looked up from germline, CDR1 is LGHNA and CDR2 is YNFKEQ. This CDR3 comprises 14 residues. CDR3 DNA sequence: TGTGCCAGCAGCCAAGACCGAAACACCGGGGAGCTGTTTTTT. Translated, it gives CASSQDRNTGELFF.

The chain joins TRBV7-2 to TRBJ2-5, with no clear D. Germline V gene data show CDR1 as SGHTA and CDR2 as FQGNSA. The CDR3 covers 14 residues. V was shortened by 5 bases and J by 5 bases, with 15 bases between the two germline ends. The CDR3 sequence is CASSPRTGGETQYF. CDR3 nucleotides: TGTGCCAGCAGCCCCCGGACGGGCGGTGAGACCCAGTACTTC.

The chain carries TRBV6-5 and TRBJ1-1; D not certain. Looked up from germline, CDR1 is MNHEY and CDR2 is SVGAGI. The CDR3 is made up of 13 amino acids. Trimming removed 6 bases from V and 1 base from J, with 9 bases in between. CDR3 nucleotide sequence: TGTGCCAGCAGCCCCGACGCGAACACTGAAGCTTTCTTT. This codes for CASSPDANTEAFF.

The chain is built from TRBV2 and TRBJ2-3; the D call may be TRBD1 or TRBD2 (6 bases each). V was trimmed by 8 bases and J by 2 bases, leaving 14 bases between them. Germline V gene sequence: CDR1 SNHLY, CDR2 FYNNEI. The CDR3 has 14 amino acids. This chain's CDR3 is CASLGGIVTDTQYF. The CDR3 DNA reads as TGTGCCAGCCTAGGGGGGATCGTCACAGATACGCAGTATTTT.

V is TRBV27 and J is TRBJ2-7; D might be TRBD2 (6 bases). Germline-derived CDR1 and CDR2 are MNHEY and SMNVEV (reference sequence). This CDR3 comprises 13 residues. The V end lost 4 bases, the J end lost 0 bases, and 7 bases lay between the germline ends. CDR3 amino acids: CASSWTTSYEQYF. The CDR3, as DNA: TGTGCCAGCAGTTGGACTACCTCCTACGAGCAGTACTTC.

The rearrangement links TRBV7-3 to TRBJ2-5; the D gene is possibly TRBD2 (6 bases). The CDR3 runs 13 residues. Trimming stripped 2 bases from V and 4 bases from J, with 8 bases between. CDR1 is SGHTA, CDR2 FQGTGA, per germline. The CDR3 loop reads CASSLGGGETQYF. CDR3 bases: TGTGCCAGCAGCTTAGGGGGAGGAGAGACCCAGTACTTC.

V gene TRBV9 combines with J gene TRBJ1-1; 7 bases agree with TRBD1. The CDR3 has 14 residues. V shed 4 bases, J shed 5 bases, and the junction held 8 bases outside the gene matches. Germline V CDR1 and CDR2: SGDLS, YYNGEE. The DNA for the CDR3 is TGTGCCAGCAGCAAATCAGGGGGAGGGACTGAAGCTTTCTTT. Its translation is CASSKSGGGTEAFF.

The chain employs TRBV30 and TRBJ1-5; no reliable D call. The CDR3 is 14 residues long. Germline loops: CDR1 GTSNPN, CDR2 SVGIG (reference sequence). V was shortened by 2 bases and J by 7 bases, with 15 bases between the two germline ends. CDR3 in amino acids: CAWSMKGGNQPQHF. The CDR3 nucleotides are TGTGCCTGGAGTATGAAGGGAGGAAACCAGCCCCAGCATTTT.

The chain recombines TRBV19 with TRBJ2-1; 9 bases align to TRBD1. CDR1 is LNHDA, CDR2 SQIVND, per germline (reference sequence). Trimming at V came to 5 bases and at J to 0 bases, leaving 11 bases not matched to a gene. The CDR3 is made up of 18 amino acids. The CDR3 DNA reads TGTGCCAGTAGTCCCACGCCGGGACAGGGAAGCTCCTACAATGAGCAGTTCTTC. Protein product: CASSPTPGQGSSYNEQFF. Full variable domain (missing parts from reference TRBV19 and TRBJ2-1): DGGITQSPKYLFRKEGQNVTLSCEQNLNHDAMYWYRQDPGQGLRLIYYSQIVNDFQKGDIAEGYSVSREKKESFPLTVTSAQKNPTAFYLCASSPTPGQGSSYNEQFFGPGTRLTVL.

The chain employs TRBV19 and TRBJ2-2; perhaps TRBD2 as D (5 bases). The CDR3 contains 14 residues. Germline V gives CDR1 LNHDA, CDR2 SQIVND (reference sequence). The ends were cut back, 7 bases at V and 0 bases at J, with 9 bases in the middle. The CDR3 DNA reads TGTGCCAGTAATACAGCGGCGAACACCGGGGAGCTGTTTTTT. As protein: CASNTAANTGELFF.

The chain combines TRBV7-8 with TRBJ2-7, with 10 nucleotides matching TRBD1. There are 21 residues in the CDR3. With 5 bases clipped from V and 0 bases from J, the junction kept 22 bases outside the gene matches. Germline lookup yields CDR1 SGHVS and CDR2 FQNEAQ. Written as DNA, the CDR3 is TGTGCCAGCAGCCGTCCGACCCTCCGGGGGACAGGGGTCTTAAGCTCCTACGAGCAGTACTTC. Its translation is CASSRPTLRGTGVLSSYEQYF.

V is TRBV19 and J is TRBJ2-1; D unresolved. V was cut by 3 bases and J by 2 bases, with 14 bases left in between. The CDR3 runs to 16 residues. CDR1 LNHDA and CDR2 SQIVND come from the germline V gene (reference sequence). CDR3 residues: CASSMSRQRPYNEQFF. CDR3 nucleotide sequence: TGTGCCAGTAGTATGTCCCGCCAGAGGCCCTACAATGAGCAGTTCTTC.

Here the CDR3 DNA reads TGTGCCAGCAGCTTGGGGGCCCGGCCCTCGGTTAGCGGGGGGGACCCACAAGAGACCCAGTACTTC. It specifies CASSLGARPSVSGGDPQETQYF. This chain joins TRBV7-6 and TRBJ2-5; 11 bases agree with TRBD2. Trimming took 3 bases from V and 2 from J; bases not matched to a gene: 23. Germline-derived CDR1 and CDR2 are SGHVS and FNYEAQ. CDR3 length: 22 amino acids. Supplemented by reference TRBV7-6 and TRBJ2-5, the full variable domain reads GAGVSQSPRYKVTKRGQDVALRCDPISGHVSLYWYRQALGQGPEFLTYFNYEAQQDKSGLPNDRFSAERPEGSISTLTIQRTEQRDSAMYRCASSLGARPSVSGGDPQETQYFGPGTRLLVL.

The chain has TRBV9 and TRBJ1-1; possibly TRBD1 for D (5 bases). From germline, CDR1 is SGDLS and CDR2 YYNGEE. Trimming removed 4 bases from V and 0 bases from J, with 10 bases in between. This CDR3 is built from 14 residues. CDR3 in amino acids: CASSPDSMNTEAFF. The CDR3 DNA follows: TGTGCCAGCAGCCCAGACAGCATGAACACTGAAGCTTTCTTT.

The chain combines TRBV7-2 with TRBJ2-3; TRBD1 matches 7 bases. This CDR3 spans 14 amino acids. Trimming cost V 7 bases and J 5 bases; bases outside gene matches: 9. In germline, CDR1 is SGHTA, CDR2 FQGNSA. The CDR3 coding sequence is TGTGCCAGCACCGGGGACAGCCTCGGAGATACGCAGTATTTT. This codes for CASTGDSLGDTQYF.

The rearrangement links TRBV7-9 to TRBJ2-6; D uncertain. V gave up 1 base and J gave up 0 bases, with 4 bases separating them. CDR1 and CDR2 (germline): SEHNR, FQNEAQ (reference sequence). The CDR3 consists of 15 residues. The CDR3 nucleotides read TGTGCCAGCAGCTTAGGGAGCTCTGGGGCCAACGTCCTGACTTTC. It specifies CASSLGSSGANVLTF.